Listed below are T cell receptor beta chains from one sample, sequenced in a study of cytomegalovirus exposure and HLA in healthy donors. TCRdb keeps only in-frame clones here, not all; method: immunoSEQ multiplex PCR. The sample contains 150,000 to 190,000 clones, around 79% of which appear only once. Sequencing was carried out using PBMCs. The receptors derive from a man younger than 30 in good health and CMV-seronegative. The CDR3 runs from the conserved cysteine through the conserved F or W. Each record gives: V gene, J gene, clone size, D gene, CDR3 protein, CDR3 DNA. A D gene is named only where the DNA matches it firmly. Size is stated for part of the rows, as once, few or many counts, or as a class when the clone is expanded.

TRBV6-5	TRBJ1-6	NA	TRBD1	CASSYRGRESSPLHF	TGTGCCAGCAGTTACAGGGGGCGAGAGAGTTCACCCCTCCACTTT
TRBV30	TRBJ2-3	NA	TRBD1	CAWSEGQGRLARDTQYF	TGTGCCTGGAGTGAGGGACAGGGTCGTCTAGCGAGGGATACGCAGTATTTT
TRBV6-6	TRBJ2-7	NA	TRBD1	CASSYPPGQGIYEQYF	TGTGCCAGCAGTTACCCTCCGGGACAGGGCATCTACGAGCAGTACTTC
TRBV6-4	TRBJ2-2	NA	NA	CASSASRNTGELFF	TGTGCCAGCAGTGCCTCCCGGAACACCGGGGAGCTGTTTTTT
TRBV19	TRBJ1-4	NA	NA	CASSRGAGKLFF	TGTGCCAGTAGTAGGGGCGCGGGAAAGCTGTTTTTT
TRBV18	TRBJ1-4	NA	TRBD1	CATGGQVNEKLFF	TGTGCCACCGGCGGACAGGTCAATGAAAAACTGTTTTTT
TRBV6-4	TRBJ2-7	NA	NA	CASSDFRELCYEQYF	TGTGCCAGCAGTGACTTCCGGGAGTTGTGCTACGAGCAGTACTTC
TRBV27	TRBJ2-2	few	NA	CASSRVGGELFF	TGTGCCAGCAGCAGGGTGGGCGGGGAGCTGTTTTTT
TRBV18	TRBJ2-5	NA	NA	CASSPQGRETQYF	TGTGCCAGCTCACCACAGGGGCGAGAGACCCAGTACTTC
TRBV27	TRBJ2-3	NA	TRBD1	CASRDRGPGADTQYF	TGTGCCAGCAGGGACAGGGGGCCCGGGGCCGATACGCAGTATTTT
TRBV9	TRBJ2-5	NA	NA	CASSTDTPTRGLYQETQYF	TGTGCCAGCAGCACTGACACTCCCACCCGGGGGTTGTACCAAGAGACCCAGTACTTC